This T cell receptor beta chain stems from a study of T cell responses to AZD1222 COVID-19 vaccine (dated by TCRdb to the early 2020s). Study-level background: TCR sequencing covered fewer than 250 trial participants: approximately 200 given two doses of AZD1222 and 26 given two doses of MenACWY control vaccine. Enrollment into the trials was organized by age into subgroups of 18-55, 56-69 and 70-plus years, and those subgroups contained approximately 160, 26 and 62 TCR-sequenced participants, respectively.

From V the trimming removes 5 bases and from J it removes 4 bases, while the gene matches leave 1 base of the junction unaccounted for. Counted from cysteine to phenylalanine, this CDR3 has 13 amino acids. Only the CDR3 part of the read is kept: 39 bases, read in frame from the first base. Per the germline V gene, SGHRS is the CDR1 and YFSETQ is the CDR2. The intended sense of this specimen's time point label: about 28 days (+/-7) after the second vaccine dose. AZD1222 recipients given second doses at about 4 weeks or at about 12 weeks were pooled, since spike-specific TCR depth and breadth were not found to differ between the two schedules. The vaccinee samples were drawn from two UK trials, COV001 and COV002, one of which was a single-blind randomized controlled phase 2/3 trial testing AZD1222 (ChAdOx1 nCoV-19) in healthy adults. Trial participant PBMC samples were collected at day 0 and day 28 after the second dose for TCRbeta chain sequencing.

About this clone: There is no known antigen for this receptor. No quality values exist for individual bases; no much larger clone is one base distant.

Here is what the overall study found, with its caveats: Spike-specific TCR breadth and depth rose significantly after two AZD1222 doses compared with day 0 and with MenACWY recipients. Conclusions about previously exposed vaccinees are limited, since just 6 or 7 AZD1222 recipients were seropositive for SARS-CoV-2 at baseline. Vaccine-associated CD4 TCRs spanned the whole spike protein, with dominant responses in regions 160-218 and 743-854. Because no day 14 peak-response samples were available, the repertoires could be characterized only after the peak T cell response. Reportedly, close to half of the unique spike-specific TCRs recognized epitopes lying outside the regions that are mutated in the B.1.351 and B.1.1.7 variants. In the small 56-69-year group, the increase in depth fell short of significance, most likely because of low power. Participants were mostly white British and included more females than males, and it was suggested by the authors that clonal diversity may have been underestimated.

The CDR3 regions of human TCRbeta chains were analyzed by immunosequencing. The study's own analysis went as follows. Repertoire TCRs were matched against a reference library of SARS-CoV-2-specific TCRs generated with the MIRA antigen-specificity platform. Breadth meant the fraction of unique TCRs that were SARS-CoV-2-associated, whereas depth meant the fraction of total T cells that were SARS-CoV-2-associated. Using the MIRA data, each spike-specific TCR was mapped to the spike region that the TCR reacts to and placed in a CD4 or CD8 class. Log10-transformed breadth and depth values were compared by one-way ANOVA with Sidak's multiple comparisons tests. TCRdb re-hosts the immuneACCESS table, in-frame sequences only. Its copies lack some clones; in the studies checked, an unresolved V gene accounts for under half of them, and the cause for the rest is not known. From that table come the V and J calls and clone size; the DNA was used to work out D and trimming. The sample table lists some 30,000 clones, 86% of them with a count of one. The ten largest clones capture about 10% of the sample.

This clonotype originated in an adult who received the AZD1222 COVID-19 vaccine. The chain was built from TRBV5-1 and TRBJ2-2; a stretch of 8 junction bases matches TRBD1. The sequencing used peripheral blood, collected 28 days after the second AZD1222 dose. For the CDR3, the sequence is CASRQGATGELFF. The sequenced DNA is TGCGCCAGCAGGCAGGGGGCCACCGGGGAGCTGTTTTTT. With the portions outside the CDR3 filled from the reference TRBV5-1 and TRBJ2-2 genes, the complete variable region becomes KAGVTQTPRYLIKTRGQQVTLSCSPISGHRSVSWYQQTPGQGLQFLFEYFSETQRNKGNFPGRFSGRQFSNSRSEMNVSTLELGDSALYLCASRQGATGELFFGEGSRLTVL.